Each of the 25 T cell receptor beta chains below was sequenced from the same sample in a study of PD-L1 blockade in urothelial cancer. Assay used: immunoSEQ multiplex PCR; TCRdb lists only in-frame clones, some missing. This table has 40,000 to 45,000 clones, approximately 90% appearing once. Sequenced here: PBMCs, sampled around atezolizumab (anti-PD-L1) treatment. The receptor set was obtained from a woman aged 60-70 years with urothelial cancer.

V gene TRBV2 combines with J gene TRBJ1-4; 12 bases line up with TRBD1. CDR3 length: 13 residues. Germline V lookup: CDR1 SNHLY, CDR2 FYNNEI. V lost 8 bases, J lost 7 bases, and 2 bases stayed unmatched. As DNA, the CDR3 is TGTGCCAGCGGGGGACAGGGGGCTGAAAAACTGTTTTTT. Protein product: CASGGQGAEKLFF.

The sample holds one count of this clone. V usage is TRBV4-1 and J usage is TRBJ2-1, with 10 positions matching TRBD2. Germline V lookup: CDR1 MGHRA, CDR2 YSYEKL. The CDR3 totals 15 residues. Trimming removed 4 bases from V and 2 bases from J; junction bases left unmatched: 2. The CDR3 is CASSLTSGAYNEQFF. The CDR3 DNA reads TGCGCCAGCAGCCTCACTAGCGGGGCCTACAATGAGCAGTTCTTC.

V gene TRBV7-9 combines with J gene TRBJ2-1, with TRBD1 as a possible D gene (6 bases). There are 14 residues in the CDR3. CDR1 is SEHNR, CDR2 FQNEAQ, per germline (reference sequence). Trimming removed 4 bases at V and 7 bases at J, with 14 bases between. CDR3 bases: TGTGCCAGCAGCTACCGGGACACCCAAAATGAGCAGTTCTTC. This codes for CASSYRDTQNEQFF. The complete variable domain, with remaining parts taken from reference TRBV7-9 and TRBJ2-1, reads DTGVSQNPRHKITKRGQNVTFRCDPISEHNRLYWYRQTLGQGPEFLTYFQNEAQLEKSRLLSDRFSAERPKGSFSTLEIQRTEQGDSAMYLCASSYRDTQNEQFFGPGTRLTVL.

This chain links TRBV4-1 with TRBJ2-1, with D maybe TRBD1 (5 bases). The CDR3 extends over 12 amino acids. CDR1 and CDR2 from the germline V gene are MGHRA and YSYEKL. Trimming pared 7 bases from V and 8 bases from J, leaving 12 bases between. The CDR3: CASNSIGDEQFF. CDR3 bases: TGCGCCAGCAATTCTATAGGGGATGAGCAGTTCTTC.

The V and J genes are TRBV7-2 and TRBJ2-3; 7 positions match TRBD1. The CDR3 has 16 amino acids. CDR1 is SGHTA and CDR2 is FQGNSA in the germline V gene. J lost 7 bases, V lost 1 base, and 11 bases had no gene match. The CDR3 protein is CASSLDRGQPGYTQYF. The CDR3 DNA reads as TGTGCCAGCAGCTTAGATAGGGGACAGCCTGGTTATACGCAGTATTTT.

The chain uses TRBV5-4 and TRBJ1-4, with a weak D call TRBD1 (5 bases). This CDR3 is 15 amino acids long. The V end was cut by 4 bases, the J end by 0 bases, with 10 bases between. CDR1 is SGHNT and CDR2 is YYREEE in the germline V gene (reference sequence). The CDR3 DNA sequence: TGTGCCAGCAGCCCCGGGGGGGCAACTAATGAAAAACTGTTTTTT. It encodes CASSPGGATNEKLFF.

The CDR3 DNA reads as TGTGCCAGCAGCTGGGGACAGGTCCCAGATACGCAGTATTTT. It codes for CASSWGQVPDTQYF. The chain links TRBV5-6 to TRBJ2-3; 8 positions agree with TRBD1. The junction had 4 bases not matched to a gene; V was cut back by 3 bases and J by 4 bases. The CDR3 runs 14 residues. Per germline, CDR1 SGHDT and CDR2 YYEEEE.

J is TRBJ2-1 and V is TRBV4-1, with 7 bases matching TRBD2. CDR1 is MGHRA and CDR2 is YSYEKL in the germline V gene. The CDR3 length is 17 residues. The J segment lost 4 bases and the V segment lost 3 bases, leaving 12 bases of the junction unmatched. The CDR3 DNA reads TGCGCCAGCAGCCACTTAGACCGGGACTACCTATACAATGAGCAGTTCTTC. This encodes CASSHLDRDYLYNEQFF.

This clone was recorded once. The CDR3 DNA reads TGCGCCAGCAGCCAAAGATCCGGGACAGGAGGTGAAGCTTTCTTT. It encodes CASSQRSGTGGEAFF. The chain joins TRBV4-3 to TRBJ1-1; 8 nucleotides agree with TRBD1. The germline CDR1 and CDR2 sequences are LGHNA and YSLEER. The V segment lost 2 bases and the J segment 7 bases; nucleotides outside the gene matches: 9. The CDR3 loop spans 15 amino acids.

The chain recombines TRBV7-2 with TRBJ2-3; the D is unclear. V lost 0 bases to trimming and J lost 3 bases, with 7 bases between them. CDR3 length equals 14 residues. The V gene's germline CDR1 is SGHTA and CDR2 FQGNSA. CDR3 nucleotides: TGTGCCAGCAGCTTAGCTGAGGCGACAGATACGCAGTATTTT. It codes for CASSLAEATDTQYF.

This clone was observed once. The chain carries TRBV7-8 and TRBJ2-1, with TRBD2 matching over 8 bases. V shed 2 bases, J shed 4 bases, and the junction held 7 bases outside the gene matches. The CDR3 sequence is 16 residues long. The germline V gene has CDR1 SGHVS and CDR2 FQNEAQ. The CDR3 DNA reads as TGTGCCAGCAGCTTATATGCACTAGCGGAATACAATGAGCAGTTCTTC. Its protein is CASSLYALAEYNEQFF.

The chain couples TRBV6-5 to TRBJ2-7; 8 bases fit TRBD1. The CDR3 totals 13 residues. Germline V gives CDR1 MNHEY, CDR2 SVGAGI. V was pared by 7 bases and J by 7 bases, with 9 bases of the junction left unmatched. Here the CDR3 reads CASNTWDRKEQYF. The CDR3 DNA is TGTGCCAGCAATACCTGGGACAGGAAAGAGCAGTACTTC.

The chain is built from TRBV15 and TRBJ1-6, with a weak D call TRBD1 (6 bases). The CDR3 runs to 13 residues. Germline values: CDR1 LNHNV, CDR2 YYDKDF (reference sequence). V was clipped by 5 bases and J by 7 bases, with 9 bases between them. CDR3 in amino acids: CATSLQGNSPLHF. For the CDR3, the DNA is TGTGCCACCAGCCTGCAGGGGAATTCACCCCTCCACTTT. Based on the CDR3 plus reference TRBV15 and TRBJ1-6, the full variable domain is DAMVIQNPRYQVTQFGKPVTLSCSQTLNHNVMYWYQQKSSQAPKLLFHYYDKDFNNEADTPDNFQSRRPNTSFCFLDIRSPGLGDTAMYLCATSLQGNSPLHFGNGTRLTVT.

The chain uses TRBV6-5 and TRBJ1-2; D not certain. The CDR3 is 13 amino acids. Trimming left V 6 bases short and J 10 bases short, with 18 bases between. CDR1 is MNHEY, CDR2 SVGAGI, per germline. This CDR3 reads CASRNSPAIVYTF. The CDR3 DNA is TGTGCCAGCAGGAACTCTCCTGCTATCGTCTACACCTTC.

J is TRBJ2-7 and V is TRBV27; D is possibly TRBD2 (6 bases). V was pared by 5 bases and J by 3 bases, with 11 bases between. CDR1 is MNHEY, CDR2 SMNVEV, per germline (reference sequence). CDR3 length: 13 residues. The CDR3 bases are TGTGCCAGCAGTCGGGACTCATACTACGAGCAGTACTTC. Protein product: CASSRDSYYEQYF.

The chain employs TRBV6-5 and TRBJ2-1; no clear D gene. Trimming left V 7 bases short and J 7 bases short, with 8 bases between. Germline V CDR1 and CDR2: MNHEY, SVGAGI. The CDR3 has 11 residues. This chain's CDR3 is CASNTRNEQFF. In DNA form, the CDR3 reads TGTGCCAGCAATACGAGAAATGAGCAGTTCTTC.

This chain uses TRBV6-5 with TRBJ2-1; a weak D match, TRBD1 (5 bases). Trimming removed 7 bases from V and 6 bases from J, with 13 bases in between. Germline V gene data show CDR1 as MNHEY and CDR2 as SVGAGI. CDR3 length: 13 residues. The CDR3, as DNA: TGTGCCAGCAAGGCGAGACAGAGCAATGAGCAGTTCTTC. It yields the protein CASKARQSNEQFF.

The chain has TRBV5-1 and TRBJ2-7, with 12 bases identical to TRBD2. The CDR3 contains 16 residues. Per germline, CDR1 SGHRS and CDR2 YFSETQ. After removal of 4 bases from V and 7 bases from J, the junction contained 12 bases not matched to a gene. CDR3 in DNA: TGCGCCAGCAGCAGGGGACTAGCGGGTGAGGGCGTGGAGCAGTACTTC. This encodes CASSRGLAGEGVEQYF.

The chain uses TRBV11-2 and TRBJ1-1; a possible D gene is TRBD1 (5 bases). Trimming cost V 5 bases and J 4 bases, with 14 bases left between them. CDR1 and CDR2 from the germline V gene are SGHAT and FQNNGV. The CDR3 has 14 amino acids. Here the CDR3 reads CASSAAGVGTEAFF. The CDR3 bases are TGTGCCAGCAGCGCTGCGGGGGTAGGCACTGAAGCTTTCTTT.

V usage is TRBV9 and J usage is TRBJ1-1; 12 bases are shared with TRBD1. J was trimmed by 0 bases and V by 4 bases; bases with no gene match: 16. Germline CDR1 and CDR2: SGDLS and YYNGEE. CDR3 size: 20 residues. CDR3 loop: CASSSSRLGQGARVNTEAFF. CDR3 coding DNA: TGTGCCAGCAGCTCTAGTAGGTTGGGACAGGGGGCAAGAGTGAACACTGAAGCTTTCTTT.

The chain recombines TRBV6-5 with TRBJ2-7; 7 nucleotides align to TRBD2. V lost 7 bases, J lost 2 bases, and 11 bases stayed unmatched. Germline lookup yields CDR1 MNHEY and CDR2 SVGAGI. The CDR3 sequence is 15 residues long. CDR3 region: CASKRGGVGTYEQYF. The CDR3 bases are TGTGCCAGCAAACGTGGGGGGGTTGGGACCTACGAGCAGTACTTC.

The gene calls are TRBV9 and TRBJ2-5, with a possible D match to TRBD1 (6 bases). Trimming stripped 4 bases from V and 1 base from J, with 14 bases between. The CDR3 is made up of 15 amino acids. Germline CDR1 SGDLS, CDR2 YYNGEE. The chain's CDR3 is CASSPRTAFQETQYF. CDR3 in DNA: TGTGCCAGCAGCCCGCGGACAGCCTTCCAAGAGACCCAGTACTTC.

This clone was seen only a few times. The chain couples TRBV4-3 to TRBJ1-2; D perhaps matches TRBD1 (6 bases). Trimming shortened V by 1 base and J by 1 base, and 10 bases separated the two germline ends. Germline values: CDR1 LGHNA, CDR2 YSLEER. This CDR3 region has 15 residues. The CDR3 bases are TGCGCCAGCAGCCAAGCGACAGGCCTTAACTATGGCTACACCTTC. Amino acids: CASSQATGLNYGYTF.

The chain has TRBV25-1 and TRBJ1-4; a possible D gene is TRBD1 (5 bases). The germline V gene has CDR1 MGHDK and CDR2 SYGVNS. The CDR3 extends over 17 amino acids. V lost 1 base, J lost 8 bases, and 20 bases lay in between. DNA of the CDR3: TGTGCCAGCAGTGAATTTGGCCCGGGGGACCCACGGGAAAAACTGTTTTTT. It translates to CASSEFGPGDPREKLFF.

The V and J genes are TRBV5-4 and TRBJ2-7; D perhaps matches TRBD2 (6 bases). Germline V gives CDR1 SGHNT, CDR2 YYREEE (reference sequence). This CDR3 region has 14 residues. The germline V and J ends were trimmed by 2 bases and 5 bases, with 14 bases remaining between them. CDR3 coding DNA: TGTGCCAGCAGCTTTTCGGGGGTAATCGACGAGCAGTACTTC. Translating it yields CASSFSGVIDEQYF.